These 29 T cell receptor beta chains share one sample of origin, sequenced in a study of cytomegalovirus exposure and HLA in healthy donors. Clones were read by immunoSEQ multiplex PCR, and TCRdb kept only the in-frame ones, dropping some. Of around 190,000 clones listed, around 80% are singletons. The specimen was PBMCs. The receptors were sampled from a woman aged 25 to 45 in good health and CMV-seronegative.

V usage is TRBV19 and J usage is TRBJ1-5; D perhaps matches TRBD1 (5 bases). CDR3 length: 16 amino acids. CDR1 and CDR2 from the germline V gene are LNHDA and SQIVND (reference sequence). V lost 5 bases, J lost 0 bases, and 14 bases lay in between. Here the CDR3 reads CASSPRQFYSNQPQHF. The CDR3 DNA sequence: TGTGCCAGTAGTCCCAGACAGTTTTATAGCAATCAGCCCCAGCATTTT.

The rearrangement joins TRBV5-1 to TRBJ2-3, with a possible D match to TRBD1 (7 bases). The V and J ends lost 4 bases and 2 bases respectively, with 17 bases between them. CDR1 is SGHRS and CDR2 is YFSETQ in the germline V gene. The CDR3 runs to 16 residues. The CDR3 DNA reads TGCGCCAGCAGCCAAGGGGGCGGGGTGCTCACAGATACGCAGTATTTT. Translating it yields CASSQGGGVLTDTQYF. The variable domain in full, completed from reference TRBV5-1 and TRBJ2-3, reads KAGVTQTPRYLIKTRGQQVTLSCSPISGHRSVSWYQQTPGQGLQFLFEYFSETQRNKGNFPGRFSGRQFSNSRSEMNVSTLELGDSALYLCASSQGGGVLTDTQYFGPGTRLTVL.

The rearrangement uses TRBV18 and TRBJ2-1, with 8 nucleotides matching TRBD2. The CDR3 runs to 16 residues. Germline V gene lookup returns CDR1 KGHSH and CDR2 LQKENI. Losses at the gene ends were 6 bases for V and 0 bases for J; bases not matched to a gene: 7. DNA of the CDR3: TGTGCCAGCTCCCTCGGGGGGGGGCGCTCCTACAATGAGCAGTTCTTC. This gives the protein CASSLGGGRSYNEQFF.

Only a few counts were recorded for this clone. This chain uses TRBV6-5 with TRBJ1-2; weak D call: TRBD1 (5 bases). The CDR3 contains 13 residues. Trimming left V 2 bases short and J 4 bases short, with 8 bases between. Per the germline V gene, CDR1 is MNHEY and CDR2 is SVGAGI. The CDR3 region is CASSYDSLYGYTF. In nucleotides, the CDR3 is TGTGCCAGCAGTTACGACAGTCTCTATGGCTACACCTTC.

The chain carries TRBV5-1 and TRBJ2-4, with TRBD1 identical over 7 bases. The J segment lost 1 base and the V segment lost 5 bases, leaving 9 bases of the junction unmatched. This CDR3 spans 16 amino acids. Germline V gene data show CDR1 as SGHRS and CDR2 as YFSETQ. CDR3 protein: CASRRGPKGAKNIQYF. DNA for the CDR3: TGCGCCAGCAGGAGGGGGCCAAAGGGGGCCAAAAACATTCAGTACTTC.

This chain uses TRBV5-4 with TRBJ1-2, with D possibly matching TRBD1 (5 bases). This CDR3 is built from 13 residues. The germline V gene encodes CDR1 SGHNT and CDR2 YYREEE (reference sequence). The V and J ends lost 1 base and 8 bases respectively, with 12 bases between them. DNA for the CDR3: TGTGCCAGCAGCTTGAACCCCCAGGGCGGCTACACCTTC. Translated, it gives CASSLNPQGGYTF.

V is TRBV30 and J is TRBJ2-7, with D possibly matching TRBD1 (5 bases). This CDR3 has 13 amino acids. Germline CDR1 and CDR2: GTSNPN and SVGIG (reference sequence). Between the trimmed V and J ends, which lost 4 bases and 5 bases, there was a span of 15 bases. This chain's CDR3 is CAWTGIVLHEQYF. Written as DNA, the CDR3 is TGTGCCTGGACAGGGATAGTCCTCCACGAGCAGTACTTC.

The rearrangement uses TRBV7-3 and TRBJ1-1; 9 positions match TRBD1. This CDR3 comprises 12 residues. The germline CDR1 and CDR2 sequences are SGHTA and FQGTGA. With 4 bases clipped from V and 11 bases from J, the junction kept 5 bases outside the gene matches. The CDR3 sequence is CASSSTGGEAFF. Here the CDR3 DNA reads TGTGCCAGCAGCTCCACAGGGGGCGAGGCTTTCTTT.

This clone has more than one count but fewer than ten. The rearrangement joins TRBV2 to TRBJ2-7; D is undetermined. V gave up 5 bases and J gave up 7 bases, with 9 bases separating them. The germline gives CDR1 SNHLY, CDR2 FYNNEI. The CDR3 is 11 amino acids. CDR3 DNA sequence: TGTGCCAGCAGTATCCGACAAGAGCAGTACTTC. This encodes CASSIRQEQYF. The full variable domain, with the rest looked up from reference TRBV2 and TRBJ2-7, is EPEVTQTPSHQVTQMGQEVILRCVPISNHLYFYWYRQILGQKVEFLVSFYNNEISEKSEIFDDQFSVERPDGSNFTLKIRSTKLEDSAMYFCASSIRQEQYFGPGTRLTVT.

This rearrangement joins TRBV7-9 to TRBJ1-1, with TRBD1 identical over 7 bases. There are 15 residues in the CDR3. The germline V gene encodes CDR1 SEHNR and CDR2 FQNEAQ (reference sequence). V was clipped by 5 bases and J by 3 bases; unmatched bases: 9. DNA of the CDR3: TGTGCCAGCAGCGTGAGGGGGCGCAGGGACACTGAAGCTTTCTTT. Encoded protein: CASSVRGRRDTEAFF.

The chain carries TRBV5-1 and TRBJ2-3; D is unclear. The CDR3 is 18 residues long. The germline CDR1 and CDR2 sequences are SGHRS and YFSETQ. Trimming removed 5 bases at V and 0 bases at J, with 22 bases between. DNA for the CDR3: TGCGCCAGCAGTCTTGAGATCTTAAGAGTTCTAAGCACAGATACGCAGTATTTT. Its translation: CASSLEILRVLSTDTQYF.

The V and J genes are TRBV5-1 and TRBJ2-2; D gene uncertain. The V gene's germline CDR1 is SGHRS and CDR2 YFSETQ. The CDR3 spans 15 residues. With 0 bases removed from V and 4 bases from J, the gap between germline ends came to 10 bases. For the CDR3, the DNA is TGCGCCAGCAGCTTGGAGGCAGGTCCCACCGGGGAGCTGTTTTTT. Translated: CASSLEAGPTGELFF.

The chain joins TRBV5-6 to TRBJ2-5; D not resolved. Looked up from germline, CDR1 is SGHDT and CDR2 is YYEEEE. This CDR3 is built from 15 residues. V lost 4 bases, J lost 1 base, and 14 bases lay in between. CDR3 sequence: CASSPRYFGQETQYF. The CDR3 DNA sequence: TGTGCCAGCAGCCCGCGCTATTTCGGCCAAGAGACCCAGTACTTC.

This clone showed up just a few times. J is TRBJ2-7 and V is TRBV30; 7 positions match TRBD1. Germline V gives CDR1 GTSNPN, CDR2 SVGIG (reference sequence). The CDR3 totals 13 residues. V was clipped by 2 bases and J by 5 bases; unmatched bases: 6. CDR3 DNA: TGTGCCTGGAGTTGGGACAGCGGACACGAGCAGTACTTC. It codes for CAWSWDSGHEQYF. The full variable domain, completed using reference TRBV30 and TRBJ2-7, is SQTIHQWPATLVQPVGSPLSLECTVEGTSNPNLYWYRQAAGRGLQLLFYSVGIGQISSEVPQNLSASRPQDRQFILSSKKLLLSDSGFYLCAWSWDSGHEQYFGPGTRLTVT.

V gene TRBV19 combines with J gene TRBJ1-2, with 7 bases matching TRBD1. The CDR3 has 12 amino acids. Germline V gives CDR1 LNHDA, CDR2 SQIVND (reference sequence). The J segment lost 10 bases and the V segment lost 11 bases, leaving 13 bases of the junction unmatched. The CDR3 is CASVVGQGDYTF. CDR3 in DNA: TGTGCCTCAGTAGTCGGGCAGGGGGACTACACCTTC.

This chain connects TRBV4-1 to TRBJ2-7, with TRBD1 identical over 10 bases. The trim removed 4 bases at V and 5 bases at J, leaving 5 bases unmatched. The germline gives CDR1 MGHRA, CDR2 YSYEKL. The CDR3 consists of 14 residues. As DNA, the CDR3 is TGCGCCAGCAGCCTGGGGACAGGGGTAGACGAGCAGTACTTC. Its translation: CASSLGTGVDEQYF.

Concerning this clone itself: The junction departs from germline at one end; a sequencing error may be responsible. V usage is TRBV6-5 and J usage is TRBJ1-5; maybe TRBD1 (5 bases). The length of the CDR3 is 14 residues. Looked up from germline, CDR1 is MNHEY and CDR2 is SVGAGI. DNA of the CDR3: TGTGCCAGCTCCTCGCGGAGGGGCAAACAGCCCCAGCATTTT. Protein product: CASSSRRGKQPQHF.

This chain uses TRBV7-3 with TRBJ1-2; TRBD1 matches at 7 bases. The CDR3 has 16 amino acids. Germline CDR1 SGHTA, CDR2 FQGTGA. The V segment lost 5 bases and the J segment 1 base; nucleotides outside the gene matches: 10. The chain's CDR3 is CASSLRGGQNNYGYTF. The CDR3 DNA reads TGTGCCAGCAGCCTCCGGGGGGGACAGAATAACTATGGCTACACCTTC.

The chain joins TRBV5-1 to TRBJ1-1, with TRBD1 as a possible D gene (5 bases). The CDR3 has 16 amino acids. Trimming shortened V by 4 bases and J by 4 bases, and 20 bases separated the two germline ends. The V gene's germline CDR1 is SGHRS and CDR2 YFSETQ. The CDR3 spells CASSPPGRAKGTEAFF. CDR3 bases: TGCGCCAGCAGCCCCCCCGGCAGGGCCAAGGGCACTGAAGCTTTCTTT.

CDR3 coding DNA: TGTGCCAGCAGTTACTTCAGGGGGTCCGGAAACACCATATATTTT. It specifies CASSYFRGSGNTIYF. The genes are TRBV6-6 and TRBJ1-3; 7 bases match TRBD1. In germline, CDR1 is MNHNY, CDR2 SVGAGI (reference sequence). The CDR3 length is 15 residues. The ends lost 1 base at V and 4 bases at J; junction bases unmatched: 4.

The rearrangement uses TRBV12-5 and TRBJ2-1; tentative D call: TRBD2 (5 bases). The germline V and J ends were trimmed by 0 bases and 6 bases, with 9 bases remaining between them. The CDR3 sequence is 14 residues long. CDR1 LGHNT and CDR2 FRNRAP come from the germline V gene. CDR3 sequence reads: CASGLVLEVNEQFF. CDR3 coding DNA: TGTGCTAGTGGTTTGGTACTGGAGGTCAATGAGCAGTTCTTC.

The chain employs TRBV11-2 and TRBJ1-6; 7 bases are shared with TRBD1. The germline gives CDR1 SGHAT, CDR2 FQNNGV. The CDR3 is 14 amino acids. The V gene end was trimmed by 0 bases and the J gene end by 10 bases; junction bases not matched to a gene: 3. CDR3 residues: CASSLDDRDSPLHF. The CDR3 nucleotides read TGTGCCAGCAGCTTAGATGACAGGGACTCACCCCTCCACTTT.

The rearrangement joins TRBV6-5 to TRBJ2-2; D is uncertain. The CDR3 consists of 13 residues. V was trimmed by 5 bases and J by 3 bases, leaving 7 bases between them. Germline CDR1 reads MNHEY; CDR2 reads SVGAGI. The CDR3, as DNA: TGTGCCAGCAGTCGATCGGACACCGGGGAGCTGTTTTTT. Amino acid sequence: CASSRSDTGELFF.

This clone was picked up many times. The chain employs TRBV27 and TRBJ1-2, with D possibly being TRBD1 (5 bases). From germline, CDR1 is MNHEY and CDR2 SMNVEV (reference sequence). This CDR3 comprises 15 residues. V was clipped by 5 bases and J by 4 bases, with 17 bases between them. The CDR3 spells CASSTTQGLGYGYTF. CDR3 nucleotide sequence: TGTGCCAGCAGTACCACCCAGGGATTAGGCTATGGCTACACCTTC.

This clone came up a few times. The chain joins TRBV30 to TRBJ2-7; D gene ambiguous. Trimming took 2 bases from V and 2 from J, leaving 4 bases between them. The CDR3 has 11 amino acids. Germline V CDR1 and CDR2: GTSNPN, SVGIG (reference sequence). The CDR3 loop is CAWSLTYEQYF. CDR3 sequence (DNA): TGTGCCTGGAGTCTAACCTACGAGCAGTACTTC. Drawing the rest from reference TRBV30 and TRBJ2-7, the complete variable domain is SQTIHQWPATLVQPVGSPLSLECTVEGTSNPNLYWYRQAAGRGLQLLFYSVGIGQISSEVPQNLSASRPQDRQFILSSKKLLLSDSGFYLCAWSLTYEQYFGPGTRLTVT.

The rearrangement links TRBV2 to TRBJ1-5; D possibly corresponds to TRBD1 (6 bases). CDR1 is SNHLY and CDR2 is FYNNEI in the germline V gene. CDR3 size: 14 residues. V lost 5 bases to trimming and J lost 1 base, with 9 bases between them. The CDR3 DNA is TGTGCCAGCAGTCCCGGGACAAGCAATCAGCCCCAGCATTTT. It yields the protein CASSPGTSNQPQHF.

The gene calls are TRBV30 and TRBJ1-4; 7 positions agree with TRBD1. The ends lost 2 bases at V and 4 bases at J; junction bases unmatched: 4. Germline loops: CDR1 GTSNPN, CDR2 SVGIG (reference sequence). There are 14 residues in the CDR3. The CDR3: CAWSIGQDNEKLFF. The CDR3, as DNA: TGTGCCTGGAGTATAGGACAGGATAATGAAAAACTGTTTTTT.

The chain combines TRBV9 with TRBJ1-1, with a weak D call TRBD1 (6 bases). V lost 7 bases and J 1 base, leaving 20 bases between the germline ends. The CDR3 runs to 16 residues. Germline CDR1 and CDR2: SGDLS and YYNGEE. The CDR3 DNA is TGTGCCAGCCGAGGCTCCGACAGGTTCGAGAACACTGAAGCTTTCTTT. It translates to CASRGSDRFENTEAFF.

This clone was counted a few times. V gene TRBV19 combines with J gene TRBJ1-5; 10 bases line up with TRBD1. Germline V CDR1 and CDR2: LNHDA, SQIVND (reference sequence). This CDR3 has 18 amino acids. J lost 3 bases, V lost 0 bases, and 8 bases had no gene match. The CDR3 protein is CASSIEMGQGINNQPQHF. CDR3 coding DNA: TGTGCCAGTAGTATAGAGATGGGACAGGGGATCAACAATCAGCCCCAGCATTTT.